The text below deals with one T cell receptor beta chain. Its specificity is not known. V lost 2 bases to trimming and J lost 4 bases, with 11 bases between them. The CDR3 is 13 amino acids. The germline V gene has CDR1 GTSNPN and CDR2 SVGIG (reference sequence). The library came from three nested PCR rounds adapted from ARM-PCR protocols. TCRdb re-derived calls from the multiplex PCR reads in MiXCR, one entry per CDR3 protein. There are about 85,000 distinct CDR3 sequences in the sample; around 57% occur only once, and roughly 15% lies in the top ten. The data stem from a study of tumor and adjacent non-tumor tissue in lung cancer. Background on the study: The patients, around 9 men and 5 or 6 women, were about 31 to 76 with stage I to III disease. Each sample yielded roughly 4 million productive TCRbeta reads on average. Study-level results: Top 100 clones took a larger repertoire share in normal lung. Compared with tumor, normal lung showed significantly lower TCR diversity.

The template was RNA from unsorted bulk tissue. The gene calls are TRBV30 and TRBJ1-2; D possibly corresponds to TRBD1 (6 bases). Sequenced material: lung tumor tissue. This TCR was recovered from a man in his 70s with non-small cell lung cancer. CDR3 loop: CAWSNGQIYGYTF. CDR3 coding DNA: TGTGCCTGGAGTAATGGACAGATCTATGGCTACACCTTC.